This T cell receptor (beta chain) was identified during a study of neoadjuvant anti-PD-1 for oral cavity cancer. With 2 bases clipped from V and 1 base from J, the junction kept 7 bases outside the gene matches. The germline V gene encodes CDR1 SGHVS and CDR2 FNYEAQ. The CDR3 is 18 residues long. As regards this clone: The antigen is unknown.

Using immunoSEQ multiplex PCR, the repertoire was profiled, and TCRdb retains in-frame clones only, with some absent. In the table there are 13,000 to 15,000 clones, 71% of which are singletons. Study observations and caveats: Treg/Th17 ratio rose with pretreatment blood and fell with post-treatment tumor TCRbeta clonality. Non-responders to neoadjuvant nivolumab had significantly more clonal PBMC T cells than responders.

The source of this sequence is a person aged 35-79 years with oral cavity squamous cell carcinoma. The sequencing used PBMCs, collected before nivolumab (anti-PD-1) treatment. The gene calls are TRBV7-6 and TRBJ2-3; 12 bases line up with TRBD2. The CDR3 DNA sequence: TGTGCCAGCAGCTTATGGGCTAGCGGGGGGGCCGGCACAGATACGCAGTATTTT. Protein product: CASSLWASGGAGTDTQYF.